The sample holds many counts of the clone carrying this T cell receptor beta chain. The antigen is unknown. CDR1 is SGHRS, CDR2 YFSETQ, per germline. The germline V and J ends were trimmed by 7 bases and 0 bases, with 9 bases remaining between them. The CDR3 consists of 13 residues. This sample is part of a study of response to subunit inactivated influenza vaccine. Study results and caveats: The authors suggested that every seasonal influenza vaccination recruits few new T cells.

TCRdb analysed the RT-PCR reads with MiXCR anew, one entry per CDR3 protein. Of about 780,000 distinct CDR3 sequences detected, under 20% appear once; the ten largest clones hold about a tenth. V usage is TRBV5-1 and J usage is TRBJ2-3; perhaps TRBD2 as D (6 bases). The receptor was isolated from a man aged 45 to 65 who received an inactivated influenza vaccine. Sequences were derived from PBMCs from blood, sampled 5 days after vaccination. The CDR3 spells CASRDFSTDTQYF. The CDR3 nucleotides read TGCGCCAGCCGGGACTTCAGCACAGATACGCAGTATTTT.